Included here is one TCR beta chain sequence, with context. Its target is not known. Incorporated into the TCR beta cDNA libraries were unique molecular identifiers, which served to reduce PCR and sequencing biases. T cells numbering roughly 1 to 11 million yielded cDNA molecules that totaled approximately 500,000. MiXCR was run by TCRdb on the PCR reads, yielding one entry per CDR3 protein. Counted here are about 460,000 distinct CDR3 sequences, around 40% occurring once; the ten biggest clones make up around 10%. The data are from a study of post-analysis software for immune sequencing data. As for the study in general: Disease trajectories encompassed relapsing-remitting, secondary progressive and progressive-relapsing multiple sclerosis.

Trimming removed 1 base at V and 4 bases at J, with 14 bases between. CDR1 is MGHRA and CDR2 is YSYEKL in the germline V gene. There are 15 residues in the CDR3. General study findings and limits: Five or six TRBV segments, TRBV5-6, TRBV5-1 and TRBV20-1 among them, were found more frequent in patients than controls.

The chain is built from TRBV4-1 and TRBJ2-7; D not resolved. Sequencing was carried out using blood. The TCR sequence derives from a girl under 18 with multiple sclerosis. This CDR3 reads CASSQAVRSHYEQYF. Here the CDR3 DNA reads TGCGCCAGCAGCCAAGCGGTCCGGAGCCATTACGAGCAGTACTTC.